This TCR beta chain was sequenced in a study of beta chain features in type 1 diabetes. CD45RO/CCR7/CD25/CD127/CD95/CD27 staining was used to isolate CD4+ naive, central memory, regulatory and stem cell-like memory cells by sorting. General study findings and limits: Moderately but significantly shorter TCRB CDR3s were found in Type 1 diabetes patients in all four CD4+ subsets.

As for this clone: Its specificity is not known.

Expressed TCRB transcripts were sequenced because the isolated RNA had all been reverse transcribed beforehand. TCRdb keeps only in-frame clones here, not all; method: immunoSEQ multiplex PCR. The table lists 970,000 or so clones, roughly 16% of them singletons, with 0.02% to 0.025% in the top ten. Sequencing input: naive CD4+ T cells from blood. The TCR originated in a woman aged 18-35 years in good health.

The CDR3 DNA sequence: TGCGCCAGCAGCGGGGGCGGACTAACCTCAGATACGCAGTATTTT. It is translated as CASSGGGLTSDTQYF. The chain is built from TRBV5-1 and TRBJ2-3; D is perhaps TRBD1 or TRBD2 (6 bases each). This CDR3 contains 15 residues. The germline gives CDR1 SGHRS, CDR2 YFSETQ. Trimming took off 4 bases at V and 4 bases at J, with 16 bases between the two ends.